The next 20 T cell receptor beta chains were all read from a single sample in a study of OX40 agonist ivuxolimab in advanced cancers. Method: immunoSEQ multiplex PCR; TCRdb's copy keeps in-frame clones and lacks some. This table has fewer than 90,000 clones, approximately 86% appearing once. Sequencing used CD4+ or CD8+ T cells sorted from blood, obtained in a trial of the OX40 agonist ivuxolimab. Receptors originate from an adult with an advanced solid tumor such as melanoma, head and neck, liver or kidney cancer.

The chain is built from TRBV9 and TRBJ1-3; no reliable D call. V was shortened by 0 bases and J by 0 bases, with 7 bases between the two germline ends. This CDR3 comprises 15 residues. Per germline, CDR1 SGDLS and CDR2 YYNGEE. CDR3 amino acids: CASSVEAFSGNTIYF. Written as DNA, the CDR3 is TGTGCCAGCAGCGTAGAGGCCTTCTCTGGAAACACCATATATTTT.

The chain recombines TRBV27 with TRBJ2-7; 9 bases agree with TRBD1. This CDR3 is built from 15 residues. V lost 4 bases, J lost 5 bases, and 9 bases stayed unmatched. CDR1 is MNHEY and CDR2 is SMNVEV in the germline V gene (reference sequence). The CDR3 reads CASSSPGQGNHEQYF. CDR3 in DNA: TGTGCCAGCAGTTCCCCGGGACAGGGCAACCACGAGCAGTACTTC.

The CDR3: CASSPGTVVYEQYF. The CDR3 coding sequence is TGTGCCAGCAGCCCCGGGACAGTAGTCTACGAGCAGTACTTC. The chain combines TRBV7-9 with TRBJ2-7; 7 bases agree with TRBD1. The CDR3 length is 14 residues. Germline lookup yields CDR1 SEHNR and CDR2 FQNEAQ (reference sequence). J lost 3 bases, V lost 5 bases, and 7 bases had no gene match.

J is TRBJ1-3 and V is TRBV9, with D perhaps matching TRBD1 (6 bases). Germline CDR1 SGDLS, CDR2 YYNGEE. V lost 0 bases and J lost 4, with 11 bases in between. This CDR3 is built from 15 residues. CDR3 in DNA: TGTGCCAGCAGCGTAGGTGGACAGAGCGGAAACACCATATATTTT. Translating it yields CASSVGGQSGNTIYF.

The CDR3 region has the DNA TGTGCCAGCAGCGCCCCCAGAGGACAGGGGTATGGCTACACCTTC. Encoded protein: CASSAPRGQGYGYTF. The chain uses TRBV11-1 and TRBJ1-2, with 9 bases fitting TRBD1. The CDR3 is 15 amino acids. The junction had 9 bases not matched to a gene; V was cut back by 5 bases and J by 5 bases. CDR1 is SGHAT, CDR2 FQDESV, per germline (reference sequence).

On this clone itself: Mismatch with germline at one junction end may stem from a read error. The gene calls are TRBV7-2 and TRBJ1-2; no clear D gene. Germline CDR1 SGHTA, CDR2 FQGNSA. This CDR3 contains 15 residues. CDR3 amino acids: CASSLGPTPNYGYTF. Here the CDR3 DNA reads TGTGCCAGCAGCTTAGGGCCGACACCTAATTATGGCTACACCTTC. Full variable domain (missing parts from reference TRBV7-2 and TRBJ1-2): GAGVSQSPSNKVTEKGKDVELRCDPISGHTALYWYRQSLGQGLEFLIYFQGNSAPDKSGLPSDRFSAERTGGSVSTLTIQRTQQEDSAVYLCASSLGPTPNYGYTFGSGTRLTVV.

The chain is built from TRBV28 and TRBJ1-6; possible D gene TRBD1, 5 bases. The CDR3 has 16 amino acids. The V end lost 4 bases, the J end lost 11 bases, and 21 bases lay between the germline ends. Germline CDR1 MDHEN, CDR2 SYDVKM. The CDR3 nucleotides read TGTGCCAGCAGTTGGGGGAGGAGGATTAAAAGGACACCCCTCCACTTT. Residues: CASSWGRRIKRTPLHF. Complete variable domain (other parts from reference TRBV28 and TRBJ1-6): DVKVTQSSRYLVKRTGEKVFLECVQDMDHENMFWYRQDPGLGLRLIYFSYDVKMKEKGDIPEGYSVSREKKERFSLILESASTNQTSMYLCASSWGRRIKRTPLHFGNGTRLTVT.

This clone was detected once. The chain combines TRBV5-1 with TRBJ1-1; a weak D match, TRBD1 (5 bases). Per germline, CDR1 SGHRS and CDR2 YFSETQ. V lost 1 base and J 1 base, leaving 8 bases between the germline ends. This CDR3 spans 14 amino acids. CDR3 residues: CASSLWGRNTEAFF. The CDR3 DNA follows: TGCGCCAGCAGCTTGTGGGGGAGGAACACTGAAGCTTTCTTT.

This rearrangement joins TRBV27 to TRBJ1-1; the D gene is possibly TRBD1 (5 bases). V dropped 7 bases and J dropped 5 bases, with 17 bases sitting between them. Germline CDR1 reads MNHEY; CDR2 reads SMNVEV (reference sequence). The CDR3 has 14 residues. In DNA form, the CDR3 reads TGTGCCAGCATCGGCCGGGGCCGAACAACTGAAGCTTTCTTT. Its protein product is CASIGRGRTTEAFF.

This clone appeared once. The chain links TRBV5-1 to TRBJ2-7; D tentatively fits TRBD1 or TRBD2 (5 bases each). Trimming left V 1 base short and J 6 bases short, with 20 bases between. CDR3 size: 16 residues. CDR1 is SGHRS and CDR2 is YFSETQ in the germline V gene. In nucleotides, the CDR3 is TGCGCCAGCAGCTTGACCACAAACATAGTTGGGGGCGAGCAGTACTTC. It yields the protein CASSLTTNIVGGEQYF.

The rearrangement links TRBV27 to TRBJ1-1; 10 bases align to TRBD1. V lost 3 bases and J lost 4; bases outside the gene matches: 5. CDR3 length: 15 amino acids. Germline CDR1 and CDR2: MNHEY and SMNVEV (reference sequence). The CDR3 sequence is CASSLWTGGSTEAFF. The CDR3 DNA reads TGTGCCAGCAGTTTGTGGACAGGGGGTAGCACTGAAGCTTTCTTT.

CDR3 nucleotides: TGTGCCAGTAGCAGGCGTCTGGACAGGGAGTACACCTACGAGCAGTACTTC. It is translated as CASSRRLDREYTYEQYF. The V call is TRBV19, the J call TRBJ2-7; 8 bases are shared with TRBD1. CDR1 LNHDA and CDR2 SQIVND come from the germline V gene (reference sequence). This CDR3 contains 17 residues. The V and J ends lost 6 bases and 2 bases, in that order; junction bases with no gene match: 15.

The rearrangement links TRBV4-1 to TRBJ1-1; perhaps TRBD1 as D (6 bases). This CDR3 is built from 15 residues. Germline-derived CDR1 and CDR2 are MGHRA and YSYEKL. V was trimmed by 1 base and J by 4 bases, leaving 13 bases between them. CDR3 DNA sequence: TGCGCCAGCAGCCAAGCTGGGGGGCAGCGCACTGAAGCTTTCTTT. Translation: CASSQAGGQRTEAFF.

The chain employs TRBV6-1 and TRBJ1-1; perhaps TRBD1 as D (5 bases). CDR1 and CDR2 from the germline V gene are MNHNS and SASEGT. V dropped 3 bases and J dropped 10 bases, with 12 bases sitting between them. This CDR3 spans 12 amino acids. This chain's CDR3 is CASSDPGTSAFF. Here the CDR3 DNA reads TGTGCCAGCAGTGACCCCGGGACGTCAGCTTTCTTT.

The rearrangement links TRBV5-1 to TRBJ1-4; TRBD1 matches 8 bases. Germline V gives CDR1 SGHRS, CDR2 YFSETQ. Trimming removed 4 bases from V and 5 bases from J; junction bases left unmatched: 10. CDR3 length: 16 amino acids. CDR3 region: CASSRLPTGANEKLFF. CDR3 in DNA: TGCGCCAGCAGCCGTCTCCCGACAGGGGCGAATGAAAAACTGTTTTTT. The whole variable domain, remainder taken from reference TRBV5-1 and TRBJ1-4, is KAGVTQTPRYLIKTRGQQVTLSCSPISGHRSVSWYQQTPGQGLQFLFEYFSETQRNKGNFPGRFSGRQFSNSRSEMNVSTLELGDSALYLCASSRLPTGANEKLFFGSGTQLSVL.

This clone was counted a single time. The V and J genes are TRBV19 and TRBJ2-2; D possibly uses TRBD1 or TRBD2 (5 bases each). The V end lost 5 bases, the J end lost 3 bases, and 13 bases lay between the germline ends. From germline, CDR1 is LNHDA and CDR2 SQIVND (reference sequence). This CDR3 comprises 15 residues. The CDR3 loop is CASSYAGTHTGELFF. DNA of the CDR3: TGTGCCAGTAGTTACGCCGGGACCCACACCGGGGAGCTGTTTTTT.

V gene TRBV28 combines with J gene TRBJ1-5; TRBD1 is a possible D gene (6 bases). The CDR3 runs to 13 residues. The V and J ends lost 8 bases and 2 bases respectively, with 10 bases between them. Germline-derived CDR1 and CDR2 are MDHEN and SYDVKM. In DNA, the CDR3 is TGTGCCAGCCAGGGGATCGGCAATCAGCCCCAGCATTTT. Protein: CASQGIGNQPQHF. Combining the CDR3 with reference TRBV28 and TRBJ1-5 gives the whole variable domain DVKVTQSSRYLVKRTGEKVFLECVQDMDHENMFWYRQDPGLGLRLIYFSYDVKMKEKGDIPEGYSVSREKKERFSLILESASTNQTSMYLCASQGIGNQPQHFGDGTRLSIL.

This chain connects TRBV9 to TRBJ2-3; D remains unclear. V was cut by 7 bases and J by 4 bases, with 13 bases left in between. The CDR3 is made up of 13 amino acids. Looked up from germline, CDR1 is SGDLS and CDR2 is YYNGEE. The CDR3 DNA sequence: TGTGCCAGCGGGCCCGAAAGACCAGATACGCAGTATTTT. It encodes CASGPERPDTQYF.

The chain joins TRBV11-3 to TRBJ1-5, with D unresolved. The V and J ends lost 3 bases and 1 base respectively, with 10 bases between them. The CDR3 is made up of 15 amino acids. CDR1 is SGHNT and CDR2 is YENEEA in the germline V gene. The CDR3 sequence: CASSFKGSSNQPQHF. As DNA, the CDR3 is TGTGCCAGCAGCTTTAAGGGTTCCAGCAATCAGCCCCAGCATTTT.

The chain combines TRBV27 with TRBJ2-2; tentatively, D is TRBD1 or TRBD2 (6 bases each). The CDR3 is 13 amino acids. V lost 3 bases to trimming and J lost 7 bases, with 9 bases between them. CDR1 and CDR2 (germline): MNHEY, SMNVEV (reference sequence). CDR3: CASSLGGHGELFF. The CDR3 DNA sequence: TGTGCCAGCAGTTTGGGGGGCCACGGGGAGCTGTTTTTT.